Each of the 15 T cell receptor beta chains below was sequenced from the same sample in a study of T cell responses to AZD1222 COVID-19 vaccine. Sequencing was performed with immunoSEQ multiplex PCR; in TCRdb, only in-frame clones are kept and a portion is missing. This sample carries some 160,000 clones, about 92% of them seen once, and the ten largest clones take roughly 1%. The specimen was peripheral blood, collected on day 0 of AZD1222 vaccination. The receptor source for this set is an adult in good health.

The J gene is TRBJ1-1, the V gene TRBV6-5; 8 bases are a match to TRBD1. This CDR3 is 14 amino acids long. Germline V gene lookup returns CDR1 MNHEY and CDR2 SVGAGI. V trimming: 4 bases; J trimming: 3 bases; junction bases outside the gene matches: 4. The CDR3 spells CASSSRTGYTEAFF. DNA for the CDR3: TGTGCCAGCAGTTCCCGGACAGGGTACACTGAAGCTTTCTTT.

This clone was counted once. The V and J genes are TRBV29-1 and TRBJ1-1; maybe TRBD1 (6 bases). V was shortened by 6 bases and J by 7 bases, with 9 bases between the two germline ends. CDR3 size: 10 residues. CDR1 is SQVTM and CDR2 is ANQGSEA in the germline V gene. CDR3 nucleotide sequence: TGCAGCGTAGCAGGGGTTGAAGCTTTCTTT. This codes for CSVAGVEAFF. Full variable domain (outside the CDR3, taken from reference TRBV29-1 and TRBJ1-1): SAVISQKPSRDICQRGTSLTIQCQVDSQVTMMFWYRQQPGQSLTLIATANQGSEATYESGFVIDKFPISRPNLTFSTLTVSNMSPEDSSIYLCSVAGVEAFFGQGTRLTVV.

CDR3 coding DNA: TGCGCCAGCAGCCAAGCCGGATTCTCGGGGCCCAGCTCCTACAATGAGCAGTTCTTC. Translation: CASSQAGFSGPSSYNEQFF. The chain joins TRBV4-1 to TRBJ2-1; D tentatively reads TRBD1 or TRBD2 (5 bases each). V shed 1 base and J shed 0 bases, with 19 bases lying between them. Germline V CDR1 and CDR2: MGHRA, YSYEKL. The CDR3 is 19 residues long.

The chain links TRBV4-2 to TRBJ1-1; D is unresolved. Germline loops: CDR1 LGHNA, CDR2 YNFKEQ. V lost 0 bases, J lost 2 bases, and 13 bases lay in between. The CDR3 runs 16 residues. The CDR3 region has the DNA TGTGCCAGCAGCCAAGAACTTTGGTCAGAAAACACTGAAGCTTTCTTT. Translated: CASSQELWSENTEAFF.

V is TRBV27 and J is TRBJ1-3; tentative D call: TRBD1 (6 bases). Germline lookup yields CDR1 MNHEY and CDR2 SMNVEV (reference sequence). CDR3 length equals 16 residues. The V and J ends lost 8 bases and 0 bases respectively, with 17 bases between them. The CDR3 DNA sequence: TGTGCCAGCTCGGAGGGGGGTCGACTCTCTGGAAACACCATATATTTT. Its protein product is CASSEGGRLSGNTIYF.

CDR3 sequence: CASSTGWARPQHF. The CDR3 DNA follows: TGTGCCAGCAGTACAGGGTGGGCGAGGCCCCAGCATTTT. The chain couples TRBV28 to TRBJ1-5; weak D call: TRBD1 (6 bases). Germline V CDR1 and CDR2: MDHEN, SYDVKM. The V and J ends lost 5 bases and 9 bases respectively, with 14 bases between them. CDR3 length: 13 residues.

The chain has TRBV4-1 and TRBJ2-1; possibly TRBD2 for D (6 bases). V was shortened by 1 base and J by 9 bases, with 19 bases between the two germline ends. Per the germline V gene, CDR1 is MGHRA and CDR2 is YSYEKL. The length of the CDR3 is 16 residues. The DNA for the CDR3 is TGCGCCAGCAGCCAAGCCCTAATGGTCCGGCGGGGTGAGCAGTTCTTC. As protein: CASSQALMVRRGEQFF.

The J gene is TRBJ2-5, the V gene TRBV3-1 (or the pseudogene TRBV3-2); no firm D call. Per the germline V gene, CDR1 is LGHDT and CDR2 is YNNKEL (reference sequence). The CDR3 has 15 residues. V was clipped by 3 bases and J by 0 bases, with 11 bases between them. This chain's CDR3 is CASSQPRSYQETQYF. CDR3 bases: TGTGCCAGCAGCCAGCCGAGAAGTTACCAAGAGACCCAGTACTTC.

The CDR3 DNA is TGTGCCAGCAGGGACAACCCTAGCACAGATACGCAGTATTTT. This codes for CASRDNPSTDTQYF. The rearrangement joins TRBV6-6 to TRBJ2-3; TRBD1 might be the D (5 bases). The CDR3 is made up of 14 amino acids. Per germline, CDR1 MNHNY and CDR2 SVGAGI (reference sequence). V was trimmed by 6 bases and J by 0 bases, leaving 10 bases between them.

This sequence joins TRBV4-3 and TRBJ1-4; 8 bases align to TRBD1. This CDR3 spans 16 amino acids. Germline loops: CDR1 LGHNA, CDR2 YSLEER. Unmatched junction bases numbered 12, after V lost 4 bases and J lost 8 bases. CDR3 in amino acids: CASSPLYTDRDEKLFF. As DNA, the CDR3 is TGCGCCAGCAGCCCACTATATACGGACAGGGACGAAAAACTGTTTTTT.

This clone came up a few times. In nucleotides, the CDR3 is TGTGCCAGCAGCATAGACAGGGACTACAATCAGCCCCAGCATTTT. Translating it yields CASSIDRDYNQPQHF. The V and J genes are TRBV13 and TRBJ1-5; TRBD1 matches 7 bases. The junction had 7 bases not matched to a gene; V was cut back by 5 bases and J by 3 bases. The germline V gene has CDR1 PRHDT and CDR2 FYEKMQ (reference sequence). The CDR3 covers 15 residues.

This clone has just one count. V gene TRBV11-3 combines with J gene TRBJ1-3, with D hard to call. Between the trimmed V and J ends, which lost 4 bases and 0 bases, there was a span of 1 base. CDR1 SGHNT and CDR2 YENEEA come from the germline V gene. The CDR3 spans 12 residues. This chain's CDR3 is CASSYSGNTIYF. CDR3 nucleotides: TGTGCCAGCAGCTACTCTGGAAACACCATATATTTT.

The rearrangement joins TRBV7-2 to TRBJ2-1; 11 positions agree with TRBD2. V lost 4 bases and J lost 0; bases outside the gene matches: 2. Germline-derived CDR1 and CDR2 are SGHTA and FQGNSA. This CDR3 is 16 amino acids long. The CDR3 DNA sequence: TGTGCCAGCAGCTCTAGCGGGGGGAGCTCCTACAATGAGCAGTTCTTC. Amino acid sequence: CASSSSGGSSYNEQFF.

The gene calls are TRBV20-1 and TRBJ1-2; tentatively, D is TRBD1 (5 bases). V was cut by 3 bases and J by 1 base, with 9 bases left in between. This CDR3 comprises 13 residues. Germline V gene lookup returns CDR1 DFQATT and CDR2 SNEGSKA (reference sequence). The CDR3 DNA follows: TGCAGTGCTAGTCCCGACAGTAACTATGGCTACACCTTC. Translation: CSASPDSNYGYTF.

This clone has just one count. The rearrangement links TRBV18 to TRBJ1-1; D not resolved. With 6 bases removed from V and 0 bases from J, the gap between germline ends came to 17 bases. Germline values: CDR1 KGHSH, CDR2 LQKENI. The CDR3 totals 16 residues. The CDR3: CASSPLAAQLNTEAFF. The CDR3 DNA reads as TGTGCCAGCTCCCCTTTGGCTGCCCAGCTGAACACTGAAGCTTTCTTT.